These 22 T cell receptor beta chains were sequenced from one sample in a study of blood T cell repertoires in COVID-19. Assay used: immunoSEQ multiplex PCR; TCRdb lists only in-frame clones, some missing. This sample has over 50,000 clones, with 72% found just once. The sample was peripheral blood. The receptors stem from a woman between 65 and 79 years old with COVID-19, enrolled during active disease.

J is TRBJ1-2 and V is TRBV11-2, with 8 positions matching TRBD1. Germline assignment: CDR1 SGHAT and CDR2 FQNNGV. The junction had 7 bases not matched to a gene; V was cut back by 5 bases and J by 8 bases. CDR3 length: 13 amino acids. The CDR3 DNA is TGTGCCAGCAGCAGTGGGACAGGTGGCGGCTACACCTTC. This gives the protein CASSSGTGGGYTF.

This clone has just a few counts. The chain has TRBV6-6 and TRBJ1-5, with TRBD1 as a possible D gene (5 bases). The CDR3 covers 18 residues. V gave up 5 bases and J gave up 0 bases, with 20 bases separating them. CDR1 is MNHNY, CDR2 SVGAGI, per germline (reference sequence). CDR3: CASSPPIGGKYSNQPQHF. In DNA, the CDR3 is TGTGCCAGCAGTCCACCAATCGGGGGGAAATATAGCAATCAGCCCCAGCATTTT.

The sample holds a few counts of this clone. V usage is TRBV9 and J usage is TRBJ2-1, with 12 bases identical to TRBD2. The CDR3 runs 15 residues. V gave up 4 bases and J gave up 2 bases; unmatched junction bases: 1. Germline CDR1 reads SGDLS; CDR2 reads YYNGEE. This CDR3 reads CASSRLAGAYNEQFF. The DNA of the CDR3 is TGTGCCAGCAGCAGACTAGCGGGGGCCTACAATGAGCAGTTCTTC.

The chain couples TRBV5-1 to TRBJ2-3; maybe TRBD1 (6 bases). From germline, CDR1 is SGHRS and CDR2 YFSETQ. The V and J ends lost 4 bases and 0 bases respectively, with 15 bases between them. The CDR3 runs to 16 residues. CDR3 amino acids: CASSHRVSWSTDTQYF. CDR3 sequence (DNA): TGCGCCAGCAGCCACAGGGTGAGTTGGAGCACAGATACGCAGTATTTT.

This clone was seen more than once but under ten times. The chain combines TRBV7-9 with TRBJ2-1; 11 bases are shared with TRBD1. This CDR3 is 15 amino acids long. With 6 bases clipped from V and 8 bases from J, the junction kept 9 bases outside the gene matches. Germline values: CDR1 SEHNR, CDR2 FQNEAQ (reference sequence). Here the CDR3 DNA reads TGTGCCAGCAGTTCTGGACAGGGGGCTTATCATGAGCAGTTCTTC. Protein sequence: CASSSGQGAYHEQFF.

The chain uses TRBV19 and TRBJ1-2; no clear D. Germline V gene data show CDR1 as LNHDA and CDR2 as SQIVND (reference sequence). CDR3 size: 13 residues. Trimming removed 7 bases from V and 3 bases from J, with 12 bases in between. The CDR3 DNA reads TGTGCCAGTATCTCCTACGGGGACTATGGCTACACCTTC. Translation: CASISYGDYGYTF.

V usage is TRBV5-6 and J usage is TRBJ2-7; D is undetermined. This CDR3 spans 13 amino acids. Trimming took off 0 bases at V and 0 bases at J, with 4 bases between the two ends. Germline lookup yields CDR1 SGHDT and CDR2 YYEEEE. For the CDR3, the DNA is TGTGCCAGCAGCTTGGGTATCTCCTACGAGCAGTACTTC. Its protein is CASSLGISYEQYF. Full variable domain (missing parts from reference TRBV5-6 and TRBJ2-7): DAGVTQSPTHLIKTRGQQVTLRCSPKSGHDTVSWYQQALGQGPQFIFQYYEEEERQRGNFPDRFSGHQFPNYSSELNVNALLLGDSALYLCASSLGISYEQYFGPGTRLTVT.

V and J are TRBV7-2 and TRBJ1-2, with TRBD1 matching over 9 bases. V gave up 5 bases and J gave up 7 bases; unmatched junction bases: 8. This CDR3 comprises 14 residues. The germline V gene has CDR1 SGHTA and CDR2 FQGNSA. CDR3 coding DNA: TGTGCCAGCAGCGGATTCACAGGGGGCGGTGGCTACACCTTC. Amino acid sequence: CASSGFTGGGGYTF.

This clone was detected only a few times. The chain carries TRBV10-3 and TRBJ1-2; TRBD1 aligns across 11 bases. The V gene's germline CDR1 is ENHRY and CDR2 SYGVKD. The V segment lost 11 bases and the J segment 7 bases; nucleotides outside the gene matches: 6. The length of the CDR3 is 12 residues. The CDR3 nucleotides read TGTGCCGTCGGACAGGGGGCAGGTGGCTACACCTTC. This translates into CAVGQGAGGYTF.

In this sample, this clone turned up a few times. The V call is TRBV2, the J call TRBJ1-1; tentatively, D is TRBD1 (6 bases). Germline CDR1 reads SNHLY; CDR2 reads FYNNEI. V was clipped by 4 bases and J by 5 bases, with 17 bases between them. CDR3 length equals 15 residues. The CDR3 sequence: CASSGRQDLGTEAFF. CDR3 in DNA: TGTGCCAGCAGTGGACGACAGGACCTCGGGACTGAAGCTTTCTTT.

This chain joins TRBV6-5 and TRBJ1-1; D remains unclear. V lost 2 bases and J 1 base, leaving 5 bases between the germline ends. The CDR3 is 13 amino acids. Per the germline V gene, CDR1 is MNHEY and CDR2 is SVGAGI. The CDR3 spells CASSYAQNTEAFF. The CDR3 region has the DNA TGTGCCAGCAGTTACGCACAGAACACTGAAGCTTTCTTT.

The chain recombines TRBV5-1 with TRBJ2-5; 8 bases are shared with TRBD2. Germline values: CDR1 SGHRS, CDR2 YFSETQ. Trimming at V came to 9 bases and at J to 4 bases, leaving 11 bases not matched to a gene. The length of the CDR3 is 14 residues. This CDR3 reads CATALSGELETQYF. In DNA, the CDR3 is TGCGCCACCGCCCTTAGCGGGGAGTTAGAGACCCAGTACTTC.

CDR3 loop: CASSLLTWQGRTSTEAFF. The CDR3 region has the DNA TGTGCCAGCAGCTTATTAACATGGCAGGGCCGAACGTCCACTGAAGCTTTCTTT. The chain links TRBV11-2 to TRBJ1-1; D might be TRBD1 (5 bases). Trimming took 2 bases from V and 4 from J, leaving 23 bases between them. Germline V lookup: CDR1 SGHAT, CDR2 FQNNGV. CDR3 length: 18 amino acids.

The V call is TRBV7-3, the J call TRBJ1-2; TRBD1 aligns across 8 bases. J lost 0 bases, V lost 5 bases, and 11 bases had no gene match. The length of the CDR3 is 17 residues. CDR1 is SGHTA and CDR2 is FQGTGA in the germline V gene. The CDR3 nucleotides read TGTGCCAGCAGCCTTCGACAGGGGAACAGGGCTAACTATGGCTACACCTTC. As protein: CASSLRQGNRANYGYTF.

This clone was picked up a small number of times. The chain combines TRBV11-3 with TRBJ1-1, with 10 nucleotides matching TRBD1. Germline trimming cut 5 bases from V and 5 bases from J; bases unmatched to any gene: 5. The CDR3 runs 14 residues. Germline CDR1 is SGHNT and CDR2 is YENEEA. In nucleotides, the CDR3 is TGTGCCAGCAGCCCCGGACAGGGGGGGACTGAAGCTTTCTTT. This sequence encodes CASSPGQGGTEAFF.

The chain recombines TRBV18 with TRBJ1-1, with a tentative D call TRBD1 (6 bases). This CDR3 region has 17 residues. Germline CDR1 reads KGHSH; CDR2 reads LQKENI. V was cut by 2 bases and J by 3 bases, with 19 bases left in between. The CDR3 coding sequence is TGTGCCAGCTCACCAGGTTTGGGGGCCCCCGGTGACACTGAAGCTTTCTTT. Its translation is CASSPGLGAPGDTEAFF.

The rearrangement uses TRBV7-8 and TRBJ2-3, with D hard to call. The germline V and J ends were trimmed by 2 bases and 5 bases, with 14 bases remaining between them. Germline V gives CDR1 SGHVS, CDR2 FQNEAQ. CDR3 length equals 15 residues. CDR3 sequence (DNA): TGTGCCAGCAGCTTACTGGCAGGCCTGGGAGATACGCAGTATTTT. Protein: CASSLLAGLGDTQYF.

The chain couples TRBV9 to TRBJ2-1; tentatively, D is TRBD2 (6 bases). Per the germline V gene, CDR1 is SGDLS and CDR2 is YYNGEE. V was shortened by 4 bases and J by 11 bases, with 19 bases between the two germline ends. The CDR3 totals 14 residues. In nucleotides, the CDR3 is TGTGCCAGCAGCCCCACGACTAGGTCGGGGAAGCAGTTCTTC. Its protein is CASSPTTRSGKQFF. The variable domain in full, completed from reference TRBV9 and TRBJ2-1, reads DSGVTQTPKHLITATGQRVTLRCSPRSGDLSVYWYQQSLDQGLQFLIQYYNGEERAKGNILERFSAQQFPDLHSELNLSSLELGDSALYFCASSPTTRSGKQFFGPGTRLTVL.

J is TRBJ1-3 and V is TRBV9, with 7 bases fitting TRBD1. Unmatched junction bases numbered 8, after V lost 2 bases and J lost 0 bases. Germline V CDR1 and CDR2: SGDLS, YYNGEE. The CDR3 runs 17 residues. The CDR3 sequence is CASSVGEGAFSGNTIYF. The CDR3 DNA reads TGTGCCAGCAGCGTCGGCGAGGGGGCCTTCTCTGGAAACACCATATATTTT.

The table lists this clone with a few counts. The chain couples TRBV6-6 to TRBJ1-2; D call uncertain. Looked up from germline, CDR1 is MNHNY and CDR2 is SVGAGI (reference sequence). This CDR3 region has 11 residues. The germline V and J ends were trimmed by 6 bases and 1 base, with 3 bases remaining between them. The CDR3 sequence: CASSNNYGYTF. Here the CDR3 DNA reads TGTGCCAGCAGCAATAACTATGGCTACACCTTC.

This chain links TRBV2 with TRBJ1-4, with 10 bases fitting TRBD1. Germline trimming cut 6 bases from V and 7 bases from J; bases unmatched to any gene: 8. The length of the CDR3 is 15 residues. Per germline, CDR1 SNHLY and CDR2 FYNNEI. CDR3 in amino acids: CASSADRGRGEKLFF. In DNA, the CDR3 is TGTGCCAGCAGCGCCGACAGGGGGCGAGGTGAAAAACTGTTTTTT.

This clone was detected a few times. The CDR3 bases are TGTGCCAGTAGTAGGCGCGGACTAGCGGGTGAGACCCAGTACTTC. The encoded protein is CASSRRGLAGETQYF. V usage is TRBV19 and J usage is TRBJ2-5, with 11 bases identical to TRBD2. The germline CDR1 and CDR2 sequences are LNHDA and SQIVND (reference sequence). The CDR3 runs 15 residues. The V segment lost 4 bases and the J segment 5 bases; nucleotides outside the gene matches: 6.